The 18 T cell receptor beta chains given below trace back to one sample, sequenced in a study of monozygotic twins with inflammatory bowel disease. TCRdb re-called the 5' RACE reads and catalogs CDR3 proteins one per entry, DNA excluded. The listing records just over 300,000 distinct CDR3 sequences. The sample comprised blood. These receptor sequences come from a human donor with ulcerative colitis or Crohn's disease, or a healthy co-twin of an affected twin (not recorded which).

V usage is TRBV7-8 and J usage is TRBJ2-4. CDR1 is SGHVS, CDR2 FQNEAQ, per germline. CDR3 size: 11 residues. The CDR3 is CASSLLGIQYF. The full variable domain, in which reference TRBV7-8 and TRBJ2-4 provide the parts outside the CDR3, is GAGVSQSPRYKVAKRGQDVALRCDPISGHVSLFWYQQALGQGPEFLTYFQNEAQLDKSGLPSDRFFAERPEGSVSTLKIQRTQQEDSAVYLCASSLLGIQYFGAGTRLSVL.

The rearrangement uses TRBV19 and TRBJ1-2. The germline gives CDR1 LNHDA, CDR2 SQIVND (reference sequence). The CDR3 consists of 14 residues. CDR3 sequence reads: CASSIEGSPYGYTF.

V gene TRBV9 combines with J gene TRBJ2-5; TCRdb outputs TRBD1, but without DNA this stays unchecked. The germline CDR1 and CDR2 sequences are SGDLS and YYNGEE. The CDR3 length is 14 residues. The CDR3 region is CASSAGTAQETQYF.

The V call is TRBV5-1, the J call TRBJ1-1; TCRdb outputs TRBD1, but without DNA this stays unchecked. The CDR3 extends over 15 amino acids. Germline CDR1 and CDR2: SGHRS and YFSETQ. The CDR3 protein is CASRKRTGVNTEAFF.

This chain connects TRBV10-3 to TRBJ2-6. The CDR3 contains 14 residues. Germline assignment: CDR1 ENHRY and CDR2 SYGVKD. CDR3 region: CAIRYGSGANVLTF.

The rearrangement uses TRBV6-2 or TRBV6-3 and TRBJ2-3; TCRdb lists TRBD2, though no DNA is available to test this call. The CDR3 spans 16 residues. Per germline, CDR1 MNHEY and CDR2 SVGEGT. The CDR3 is CASSGALAGLTDTQYF.

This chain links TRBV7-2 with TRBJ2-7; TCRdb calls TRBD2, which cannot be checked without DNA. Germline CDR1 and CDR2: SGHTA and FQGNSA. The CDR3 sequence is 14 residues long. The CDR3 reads CASNPGLASYEQYF.

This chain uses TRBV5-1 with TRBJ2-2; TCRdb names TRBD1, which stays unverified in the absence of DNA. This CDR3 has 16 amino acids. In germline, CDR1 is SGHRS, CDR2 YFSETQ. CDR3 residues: CASSLRGQGFTGELFF.

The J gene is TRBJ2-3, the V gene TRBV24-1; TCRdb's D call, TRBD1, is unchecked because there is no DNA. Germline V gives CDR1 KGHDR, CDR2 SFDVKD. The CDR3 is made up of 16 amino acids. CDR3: CATSDSFTGGIDTQYF.

CDR3: CASSLNPSAGSNQPQHF. The V and J genes are TRBV7-9 and TRBJ1-5; TCRdb's assignment of TRBD1 cannot be checked, as there is no DNA. This CDR3 is built from 17 residues. Germline V gene lookup returns CDR1 SEHNR and CDR2 FQNEAQ (reference sequence).

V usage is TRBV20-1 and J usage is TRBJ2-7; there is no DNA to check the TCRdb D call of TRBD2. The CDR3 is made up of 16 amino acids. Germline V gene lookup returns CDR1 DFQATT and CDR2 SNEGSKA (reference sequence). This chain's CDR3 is CSATFFAGAFFYEQNF.

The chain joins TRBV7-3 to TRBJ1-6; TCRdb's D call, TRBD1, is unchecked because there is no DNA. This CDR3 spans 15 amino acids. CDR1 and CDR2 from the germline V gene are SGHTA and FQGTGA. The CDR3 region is CASSASAGGFSPLHF.

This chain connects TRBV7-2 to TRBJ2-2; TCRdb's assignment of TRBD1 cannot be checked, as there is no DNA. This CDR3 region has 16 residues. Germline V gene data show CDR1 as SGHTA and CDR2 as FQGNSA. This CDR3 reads CASRTTGTTDTGELFF.

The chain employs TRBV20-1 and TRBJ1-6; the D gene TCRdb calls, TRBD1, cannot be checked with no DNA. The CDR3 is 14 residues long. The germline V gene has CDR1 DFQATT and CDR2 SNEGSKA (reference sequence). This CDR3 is CSAAGGQGFSPLHF.

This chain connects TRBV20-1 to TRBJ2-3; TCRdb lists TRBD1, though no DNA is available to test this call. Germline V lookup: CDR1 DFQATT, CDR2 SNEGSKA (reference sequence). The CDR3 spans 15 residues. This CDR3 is CSARDLQGGTDTQYF.

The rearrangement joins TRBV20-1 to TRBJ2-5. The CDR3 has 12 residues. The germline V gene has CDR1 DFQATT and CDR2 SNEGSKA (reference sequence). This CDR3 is CSASGFQETQYF.

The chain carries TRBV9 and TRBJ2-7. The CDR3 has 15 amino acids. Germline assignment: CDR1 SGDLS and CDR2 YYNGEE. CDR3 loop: CASSPRRTSSYEQYF.

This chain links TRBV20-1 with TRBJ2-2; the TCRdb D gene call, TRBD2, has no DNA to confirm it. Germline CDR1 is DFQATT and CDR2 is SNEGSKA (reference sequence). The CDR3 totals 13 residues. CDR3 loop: CSAIAGKSGELFF.